Listed below are T cell receptor beta chains from one sample, sequenced in a study of CD8+ T cells in alopecia areata. This table comes from immunoSEQ multiplex PCR, and its TCRdb copy is limited to in-frame clones, with some not included. This sample has approximately 110,000 clones, with around 50% found just once. The sample was CD8+ T cells sorted from blood, taken at week 24, from a patient treated with tofacitinib. Every receptor here comes from a human donor with alopecia areata. The CDR3 runs from the conserved cysteine through the conserved F or W. The D gene is left open where the match is weak. Clone size is shown for a subset of rows, as once, few, many or a class of expanded clone.

size: few
J: TRBJ2-7
V: TRBV27
D: TRBD1
DNA: TGTGCCAGCAGTTTCCAGGGGGCGATCTACGAGCAGTACTTC
CDR3: CASSFQGAIYEQYF

size: NA
J: TRBJ2-5
V: TRBV30
D: NA
DNA: TGTGCCTGGACCACCTCCCGACAGGACAACCAAGAGACCCAGTACTTC
CDR3: CAWTTSRQDNQETQYF

size: NA
J: TRBJ1-1
V: TRBV13
D: NA
DNA: TGTGCCAGCAGCTTAGGACGGAGGAACACTGAAGCTTTCTTT
CDR3: CASSLGRRNTEAFF

size: NA
J: TRBJ1-2
V: TRBV9
D: NA
DNA: TGTGCCAGCAGCCCCCGACGTGTAGCTAACTATGGCTACACCTTC
CDR3: CASSPRRVANYGYTF

size: NA
J: TRBJ2-2
V: TRBV27
D: NA
DNA: TGTGCCAGCAGTTTGGGGCCCGGGGAGCTGTTTTTT
CDR3: CASSLGPGELFF

size: few
J: TRBJ2-7
V: TRBV6-1
D: TRBD1
DNA: TGTGCCAGCAGTGAAGGGACAGGGGCGGCCTACGAGCAGTACTTC
CDR3: CASSEGTGAAYEQYF

size: NA
J: TRBJ2-7
V: TRBV7-8
D: NA
DNA: TGTGCCAGCAGTCAACAGGAGTTCCTAGGCTACGAGCAGTACTTC
CDR3: CASSQQEFLGYEQYF

size: few
J: TRBJ2-1
V: TRBV29-1
D: TRBD2
DNA: TGCAGCGTTGAAGCGGGGGGGAATGAGCAGTTCTTC
CDR3: CSVEAGGNEQFF

size: NA
J: TRBJ1-2
V: TRBV6-5
D: NA
DNA: TGTGCCAGCAGTTCAAACACCTATGGCTACACCTTC
CDR3: CASSSNTYGYTF

size: few
J: TRBJ2-2
V: TRBV30
D: NA
DNA: TGTGCCTGGAGTCGGGGCACCGGGGAGCTGTTTTTT
CDR3: CAWSRGTGELFF

size: NA
J: TRBJ2-5
V: TRBV6-5
D: NA
DNA: TGTGCCAGCAGTTCCCCCGGGGGTGGGGACGAAGAGACCCAGTACTTC
CDR3: CASSSPGGGDEETQYF

size: NA
J: TRBJ2-3
V: TRBV19
D: NA
DNA: TGTGCCAGTAGTATTAAAGAAGGCGGAATCACAGATACGCAGTATTTT
CDR3: CASSIKEGGITDTQYF

size: NA
J: TRBJ1-2
V: TRBV5-4
D: NA
DNA: TGTGCCAGCAGCTTGGGGTACGGATTTAATGGCTACACCTTC
CDR3: CASSLGYGFNGYTF

size: NA
J: TRBJ1-5
V: TRBV4-2
D: NA
DNA: TGTGCCAGCAGCCAAGATAGGTCAGGGGTCAATCAGCCCCAGCATTTT
CDR3: CASSQDRSGVNQPQHF

size: few
J: TRBJ1-2
V: TRBV29-1
D: TRBD1
DNA: TGCAGCGTCTGGACAGGTTATGGCTACACCTTC
CDR3: CSVWTGYGYTF

size: few
J: TRBJ2-3
V: TRBV5-1
D: TRBD2
DNA: TGCGCCAGCAGCTTGAGAGCTAGCGGTAGCACAGATACGCAGTATTTT
CDR3: CASSLRASGSTDTQYF

size: few
J: TRBJ2-3
V: TRBV27
D: TRBD2
DNA: TGTGCCACCGGGGGGGGACTCACAGATACGCAGTATTTT
CDR3: CATGGGLTDTQYF

size: few
J: TRBJ2-7
V: TRBV5-6
D: TRBD1
DNA: TGTGCCAGCAGCTTCTTGATGAGGGGGCACGAGCAGTACTTC
CDR3: CASSFLMRGHEQYF

size: NA
J: TRBJ2-3
V: TRBV2
D: TRBD2
DNA: TGTGCCAGCAGTTTAGCGGGAGCCACAGATACGCAGTATTTT
CDR3: CASSLAGATDTQYF

size: NA
J: TRBJ1-6
V: TRBV30
D: NA
DNA: TGTGCCTGGGGGGAATCTGGTTCACCCCTCCACTTT
CDR3: CAWGESGSPLHF

size: NA
J: TRBJ1-1
V: TRBV4-1
D: NA
DNA: TGCGCCAGCAGCGGAAGGACAGCGAACACTGAAGCTTTCTTT
CDR3: CASSGRTANTEAFF

size: NA
J: TRBJ1-2
V: TRBV5-6
D: NA
DNA: TGTGCCAGCAGCTTGGCGGGGGCGGTCTATGGCTACACCTTC
CDR3: CASSLAGAVYGYTF

size: NA
J: TRBJ1-2
V: TRBV5-1
D: NA
DNA: TGCGCCAGCAGCTTGCGGCAGGGTGGAGATGGCTACACCTTC
CDR3: CASSLRQGGDGYTF

size: NA
J: TRBJ2-7
V: TRBV4-1
D: TRBD1
DNA: TGCGCCAGCAGCCAGCTGACAGGGGGAAGCGGGAACTACGAGCAGTACTTC
CDR3: CASSQLTGGSGNYEQYF

size: NA
J: TRBJ2-7
V: TRBV4-1
D: TRBD1
DNA: TGCGCCAGCAGCACCCGGGACAGGGAATACGAGCAGTACTTC
CDR3: CASSTRDREYEQYF

size: NA
J: TRBJ2-7
V: TRBV2
D: NA
DNA: TGTGCCAGCCGTCTTTACTACGAGCAGTACTTC
CDR3: CASRLYYEQYF

size: NA
J: TRBJ2-1
V: TRBV29-1
D: NA
DNA: TGCAGCGTTGTGGGGGGCCAATACAATGAGCAGTTCTTC
CDR3: CSVVGGQYNEQFF

size: few
J: TRBJ2-7
V: TRBV27
D: NA
DNA: TGTGCCAGCAGTTTACAGGGACAATCCTACGAGCAGTACTTC
CDR3: CASSLQGQSYEQYF

size: NA
J: TRBJ2-7
V: TRBV27
D: TRBD1
DNA: TGTGCCAGCAGCCTAGGACAGGGGGCGTACGAGCAGTACTTC
CDR3: CASSLGQGAYEQYF

size: NA
J: TRBJ2-3
V: TRBV15
D: NA
DNA: TGTGCCACCAGCAGATCTGGGGGCGTTGATACGCAGTATTTT
CDR3: CATSRSGGVDTQYF

size: NA
J: TRBJ2-1
V: TRBV5-1
D: NA
DNA: TGCGCCAGCAGAAAGGGGGAACGTGAGCAGTTCTTC
CDR3: CASRKGEREQFF

size: NA
J: TRBJ2-3
V: TRBV19
D: NA
DNA: TGTGCCAGGAAGTGTCCCCGGCCAGATACGCAGTATTTT
CDR3: CARKCPRPDTQYF

size: few
J: TRBJ2-5
V: TRBV11-2
D: NA
DNA: TGTGCCAGCAGCCCTACTAGAGGAGAGACCCAGTACTTC
CDR3: CASSPTRGETQYF

size: NA
J: TRBJ1-1
V: TRBV7-8
D: NA
DNA: TGTGCCAGCAGCTGGAGTATGAACACTGAAGCTTTCTTT
CDR3: CASSWSMNTEAFF

size: NA
J: TRBJ2-2
V: TRBV6-5
D: NA
DNA: TGTGCCAGCAGTTACGCCGGAACGAACACCGGGGAGCTGTTTTTT
CDR3: CASSYAGTNTGELFF

size: NA
J: TRBJ2-2
V: TRBV4-1
D: NA
DNA: TGCGCCAGCAGCCAGTCTTGGAGCGGGGAGCTGTTTTTT
CDR3: CASSQSWSGELFF

size: few
J: TRBJ2-1
V: TRBV6-5
D: TRBD1
DNA: TGTGCCAGCAGTGACTCGGACAGGAATGAGCAGTTCTTC
CDR3: CASSDSDRNEQFF

size: few
J: TRBJ2-5
V: TRBV5-4
D: TRBD1
DNA: TGTGCCAGCAGCTCCACAGGGGACCAAGAGACCCAGTACTTC
CDR3: CASSSTGDQETQYF

size: NA
J: TRBJ1-2
V: TRBV10-3
D: NA
DNA: TGTGCCATCAGTGAGCCGGACAGCTTAGTCAACTATGGCTACACCTTC
CDR3: CAISEPDSLVNYGYTF

size: NA
J: TRBJ2-7
V: TRBV5-1
D: NA
DNA: TGCGCCAGCAGCTTACCTAGCCAGCGGGGAGATCAGGGGGAGCAGTACTTC
CDR3: CASSLPSQRGDQGEQYF

size: medium-sized
J: TRBJ1-5
V: TRBV7-2
D: NA
DNA: TGTGCCAGCAGCTTAATACATTCCTATAGCAATCAGCCCCAGCATTTT
CDR3: CASSLIHSYSNQPQHF